The 12 T cell receptor beta chains below come from one sample, sequenced in a study of blood T cell repertoires in COVID-19. Assay used: immunoSEQ multiplex PCR; TCRdb lists only in-frame clones, some missing. The data hold fewer than 250,000 clones, with around 80% observed a single time. Source material: peripheral blood. All receptors come from a human donor in a cohort sampled during active COVID-19.

The J gene is TRBJ2-1, the V gene TRBV18, with 7 nucleotides matching TRBD2. Germline V gene lookup returns CDR1 KGHSH and CDR2 LQKENI. The CDR3 has 15 residues. The ends lost 3 bases at V and 5 bases at J; junction bases unmatched: 7. CDR3: CASSPIAGLDNEQFF. Written as DNA, the CDR3 is TGTGCCAGCTCACCCATAGCGGGTCTCGACAATGAGCAGTTCTTC.

CDR3 in amino acids: CASSQSRPIGGNQPQHF. The CDR3, as DNA: TGCGCCAGCAGTCAATCTAGACCGATCGGGGGCAATCAGCCCCAGCATTTT. The chain joins TRBV23-1 to TRBJ1-5; no clear D gene. Being an ORF, TRBV23-1 has a function that is uncertain. Trimming removed 0 bases from V and 2 bases from J, with 14 bases in between. CDR3 length: 17 amino acids.

The V and J genes are TRBV12-5 and TRBJ2-5; 9 nucleotides agree with TRBD2. The CDR3 length is 17 residues. V was clipped by 7 bases and J by 5 bases; unmatched bases: 17. Germline V gene sequence: CDR1 LGHNT, CDR2 FRNRAP. The CDR3 is CASVLSVGSGGGETQYF. The CDR3, as DNA: TGTGCTAGTGTCCTTTCAGTCGGTAGCGGGGGCGGGGAGACCCAGTACTTC.

This CDR3 reads CASSPQGRLNEKLFF. CDR3 nucleotides: TGCGCCAGCAGCCCGCAAGGCAGACTTAATGAAAAACTGTTTTTT. The chain has TRBV5-1 and TRBJ1-4; D not certain. CDR3 length equals 15 residues. The germline V and J ends were trimmed by 4 bases and 4 bases, with 14 bases remaining between them. The germline V gene encodes CDR1 SGHRS and CDR2 YFSETQ.

This clone was detected once. V is TRBV6-5 and J is TRBJ1-5; D call uncertain. This CDR3 has 15 amino acids. Germline V gives CDR1 MNHEY, CDR2 SVGAGI. V lost 2 bases, J lost 2 bases, and 10 bases lay in between. The DNA of the CDR3 is TGTGCCAGCAGTTACGGAATGCGGGGCAATCAGCCCCAGCATTTT. It encodes CASSYGMRGNQPQHF.

The table lists this clone with a few counts. This CDR3 is also generated by other DNA sequences in the sample. CDR3 region: CASSLSSYEQYF. CDR3 in DNA: TGTGCCAGCAGCCTTAGCTCCTACGAGCAGTACTTC. The rearrangement joins TRBV7-2 to TRBJ2-7; D unresolved. The CDR3 spans 12 residues. Germline CDR1 reads SGHTA; CDR2 reads FQGNSA. V was trimmed by 5 bases and J by 0 bases, leaving 5 bases between them.

This sequence joins TRBV14 and TRBJ2-6, with 8 bases fitting TRBD1. Trimming at V came to 4 bases and at J to 2 bases, leaving 7 bases not matched to a gene. This CDR3 comprises 17 residues. The germline V gene encodes CDR1 SGHDN and CDR2 FVKESK. The CDR3 DNA sequence: TGTGCCAGCAGCCGGGGCAGGGGGCTCGCTGGGGCCAACGTCCTGACTTTC. This gives the protein CASSRGRGLAGANVLTF. The variable domain in full, with the rest retrieved from reference TRBV14 and TRBJ2-6, is EAGVTQFPSHSVIEKGQTVTLRCDPISGHDNLYWYRRVMGKEIKFLLHFVKESKQDESGMPNNRFLAERTGGTYSTLKVQPAELEDSGVYFCASSRGRGLAGANVLTFGAGSRLTVL.

Written as DNA, the CDR3 is TGTGCCACCAGTGATTACATGGACAATGAGCAGTTCTTC. Its protein is CATSDYMDNEQFF. The V gene is TRBV24-1, the J gene TRBJ2-1, with D unclear. The germline gives CDR1 KGHDR, CDR2 SFDVKD. The V gene lost 2 bases and the J gene lost 5 bases, with 6 bases spanning the gap. This CDR3 has 13 residues.

The V call is TRBV6-6, the J call TRBJ1-4; perhaps TRBD1 as D (5 bases). V lost 2 bases, J lost 7 bases, and 8 bases lay in between. The CDR3 totals 13 residues. Germline V gene lookup returns CDR1 MNHNY and CDR2 SVGAGI (reference sequence). The CDR3 sequence is CASSYRDFEKLFF. The CDR3 nucleotides read TGTGCCAGCAGTTACAGGGACTTTGAAAAACTGTTTTTT.

The rearrangement joins TRBV5-1 to TRBJ2-7, with 7 nucleotides matching TRBD2. Germline loops: CDR1 SGHRS, CDR2 YFSETQ. The V gene end was trimmed by 0 bases and the J gene end by 4 bases; junction bases not matched to a gene: 7. This CDR3 spans 15 amino acids. This CDR3 reads CASSLAASSGYEQYF. The CDR3 DNA reads TGCGCCAGCAGCTTGGCGGCGAGTAGCGGGTACGAGCAGTACTTC.

V usage is TRBV27 and J usage is TRBJ2-5; 8 bases are a match to TRBD1. V lost 6 bases, J lost 2 bases, and 5 bases stayed unmatched. The germline V gene encodes CDR1 MNHEY and CDR2 SMNVEV (reference sequence). This CDR3 has 14 residues. The CDR3: CASSNNRGQETQYF. Written as DNA, the CDR3 is TGTGCCAGCAGCAACAACAGGGGGCAAGAGACCCAGTACTTC.

The chain is built from TRBV10-2 and TRBJ2-7; TRBD1 matches at 8 bases. V lost 3 bases and J lost 3; bases outside the gene matches: 13. CDR3 size: 17 residues. Germline V gives CDR1 WSHSY, CDR2 SAAADI. CDR3 coding DNA: TGCGCCAGCAGTGACAGGGGGCATATCCTTAGGGGCTACGAGCAGTACTTC. Its protein is CASSDRGHILRGYEQYF.